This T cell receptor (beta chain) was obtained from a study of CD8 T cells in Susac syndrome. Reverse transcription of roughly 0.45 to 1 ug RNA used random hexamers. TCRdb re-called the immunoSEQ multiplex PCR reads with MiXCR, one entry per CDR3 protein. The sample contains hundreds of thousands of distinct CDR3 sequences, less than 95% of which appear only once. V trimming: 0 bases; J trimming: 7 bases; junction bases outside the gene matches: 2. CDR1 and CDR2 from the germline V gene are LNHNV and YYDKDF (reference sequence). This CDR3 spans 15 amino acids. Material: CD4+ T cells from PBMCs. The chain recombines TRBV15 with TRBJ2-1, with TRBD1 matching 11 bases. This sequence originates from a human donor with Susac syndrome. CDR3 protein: CATSRDRDRGNEQFF. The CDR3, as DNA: TGTGCCACCAGCAGAGACCGGGACAGGGGGAATGAGCAGTTCTTC.